Following are 14 T cell receptor beta chains from one sample sequenced in a study of tumor-infiltrating lymphocytes in primary liver carcinoma. Priming with a constant-region primer yielded TCR beta cDNA from roughly 500 ng total RNA. Three nested multiplex PCR rounds, a slightly modified ARM-PCR method, built the TCR beta libraries. Investigators reported that the first two PCR rounds, at 9 to 11 cycles each, used TRBV1-TRBV30 forward primers with a C-beta reverse primer. TCRdb called the multiplex PCR reads again in MiXCR, with one record for every CDR3 protein. The sample records about 200,000 distinct CDR3 sequences, around 81% being singletons. RNA and DNA were co-extracted from roughly 20-30 mg of unsorted bulk tissue. What was sequenced was tumor tissue from primary liver carcinoma. Every receptor here comes from a man between 35 and 55 years old with primary liver carcinoma and hepatitis B virus infection.

This clonotype appeared many times. The V call is TRBV29-1, the J call TRBJ2-2; 7 bases line up with TRBD2. The CDR3 is made up of 15 amino acids. The J segment lost 4 bases and the V segment lost 4 bases, leaving 9 bases of the junction unmatched. Germline CDR1 and CDR2: SQVTM and ANQGSEA. The CDR3 loop reads CSVGRPGGGTGELFF. The CDR3 region has the DNA TGCAGCGTTGGTCGTCCGGGAGGTGGCACCGGGGAGCTGTTTTTT.

About this clonotype: The conserved phenylalanine or tryptophan normally closing the CDR3 is absent here, so this likely arose from a read error. This sequence joins TRBV11-1 and TRBJ2-2; D is possibly TRBD1 (5 bases). The CDR3 covers 15 residues. Trimming took off 4 bases at V and 6 bases at J, with 15 bases between the two ends. Germline V CDR1 and CDR2: SGHAT, FQDESV (reference sequence). The CDR3, as DNA: TGTGCCAGCAGCTATAGAGGACATTTCTCCGGGGAGCTGTTTCTT. This encodes CASSYRGHFSGELFL.

About this clonotype: One junction end disagrees with the germline gene, perhaps due to a read error. The chain employs TRBV6-2 or TRBV6-3 and TRBJ2-1, with TRBD2 matching over 12 bases. Germline loops: CDR1 MNHEY, CDR2 SVGEGT. The CDR3 runs to 13 residues. The CDR3 nucleotides are TGTGCCAGCAGGACTAGCGGGGGAACTGAGCAGCTCTTC. This translates into CASRTSGGTEQLF.

A note on this clonotype: The conserved phenylalanine or tryptophan normally closing the CDR3 is absent here, so this likely arose from a read error. V is TRBV12-3 or TRBV12-4 and J is TRBJ2-2, with TRBD2 identical over 7 bases. The CDR3 contains 18 residues. The chain's CDR3 is CASSFPTGGLANTGELFY. In nucleotides, the CDR3 is TGTGCCAGCAGCTTCCCCACGGGGGGTTTAGCGAACACCGGGGAACTGTTTTAT.

V and J are TRBV6-6 and TRBJ2-7, with D hard to call. Trimming pared 4 bases from V and 1 base from J, leaving 11 bases between. The CDR3 spans 14 residues. Germline V gene sequence: CDR1 MNHNY, CDR2 SVGAGI (reference sequence). The CDR3 bases are TGTGCCAGCAGTTTTACGAGTTCATCCTACGAGCAGTACTTC. Translation: CASSFTSSSYEQYF.

About this clonotype: An end of the junction does not agree with germline; a read error may underlie this. J is TRBJ2-1 and V is TRBV11-3, with no clear D. Germline-derived CDR1 and CDR2 are SGHNT and YENEEA. This CDR3 contains 14 residues. Written as DNA, the CDR3 is TGTGACAGCAACTTAGGCGTCTCGAACAGTGAGCAGTTCTTC. This sequence encodes CDSNLGVSNSEQFF.

This clonotype came up once. The CDR3 does not end in the conserved phenylalanine or tryptophan, so this is likely a read error. The rearrangement joins TRBV10-3 to TRBJ1-5; no clear D. Per germline, CDR1 ENHRY and CDR2 SYGVKD. The length of the CDR3 is 14 residues. The CDR3 DNA sequence: TGTGCCAACAGTGAGGTACTCCAAGGTCAGCCCCAGCATTAT. It is translated as CANSEVLQGQPQHY.

This chain joins TRBV6-5 and TRBJ1-1; D may be TRBD1 (5 bases). V was clipped by 2 bases and J by 14 bases, with 27 bases between them. Germline CDR1 reads MNHEY; CDR2 reads SVGAGI. The CDR3 runs 16 residues. This CDR3 reads CASSYDAGSLNTVTFF. The DNA of the CDR3 is TGTGCCAGCAGTTACGATGCAGGGTCCTTGAACACTGTAACCTTCTTT.

A note on this clonotype: An end of the junction differs from the germline gene, which may be a read error. This chain connects TRBV5-4 to TRBJ2-1; 12 bases align to TRBD2. The CDR3 is 15 residues long. Germline loops: CDR1 SGHNT, CDR2 YYREEE (reference sequence). This CDR3 is CTSSWASGRANEQFF. CDR3 coding DNA: TGTACCAGCAGTTGGGCTAGCGGGAGGGCCAATGAGCAGTTCTTC.

Notes on this clonotype: One end of the junction varies from germline; a read error may be responsible. V is TRBV11-1 and J is TRBJ2-4; 8 bases match TRBD2. CDR3 size: 17 residues. Germline V lookup: CDR1 SGHAT, CDR2 FQDESV (reference sequence). CDR3 sequence (DNA): TGTGCCATCAGCTTTCCCGGGAGTAGCGGGACCAAAAACATTCATTACTTT. Amino acids: CAISFPGSSGTKNIHYF.

As concerns this clonotype: One junction end does not reproduce the germline sequence, and a read error may be involved. V is TRBV4-1 and J is TRBJ1-1; tentative D call: TRBD1 (6 bases). This CDR3 has 14 amino acids. The germline gives CDR1 MGHRA, CDR2 YSYEKL. DNA for the CDR3: TGTGCGAGCAGCCGGGGGCTGGCTAACACTGAAGCTTTCTTT. Residues: CASSRGLANTEAFF.

Remarks on this clonotype: The CDR3 does not end in the conserved phenylalanine or tryptophan, so this is likely a read error. CDR3 region: CASRLTTLLQGSEKLFY. The CDR3 nucleotides are TGTGCCAGCAGACTAACAACCCTCCTACAGGGATCGGAAAAACTGTTTTAT. The chain is built from TRBV28 and TRBJ1-4, with a possible D match to TRBD1 (6 bases). CDR3 size: 17 residues. Germline V gives CDR1 MDHEN, CDR2 SYDVKM. V was trimmed by 6 bases and J by 8 bases, leaving 25 bases between them.

In the case of this clonotype: The CDR3 ends on some other residue instead of the conserved phenylalanine or tryptophan, so this is likely a read error. The chain joins TRBV30 to TRBJ2-1, with D possibly being TRBD2 (5 bases). Looked up from germline, CDR1 is GTSNPN and CDR2 is SVGIG (reference sequence). CDR3 size: 16 residues. This CDR3 is CTLSRPGSESYNEQFL. The DNA of the CDR3 is TGTACCTTGAGCCGGCCGGGGTCTGAGTCCTACAATGAGCAGTTCTTA.

As concerns this clonotype: Because the CDR3 is missing its conserved closing phenylalanine or tryptophan, this is likely a read error. This CDR3 is CAGSFSGSAEAFL. Here the CDR3 DNA reads TGTGCCGGCAGTTTTTCAGGGTCCGCTGAAGCTTTCCTT. V and J are TRBV12-3 or TRBV12-4 and TRBJ1-1, with TRBD1 as a possible D gene (5 bases). CDR3 length equals 13 residues.